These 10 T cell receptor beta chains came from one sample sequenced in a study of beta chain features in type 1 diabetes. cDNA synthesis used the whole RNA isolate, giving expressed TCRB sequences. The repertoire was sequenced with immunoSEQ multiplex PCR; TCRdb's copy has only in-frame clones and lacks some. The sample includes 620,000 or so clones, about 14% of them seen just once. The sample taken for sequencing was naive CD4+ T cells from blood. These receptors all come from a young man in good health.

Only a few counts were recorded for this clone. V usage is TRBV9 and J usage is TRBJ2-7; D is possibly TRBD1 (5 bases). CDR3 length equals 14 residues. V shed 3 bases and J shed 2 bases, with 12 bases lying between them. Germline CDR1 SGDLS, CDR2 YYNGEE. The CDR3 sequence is CASSESLGAYEQYF. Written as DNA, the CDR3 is TGTGCCAGCAGCGAATCATTAGGGGCCTACGAGCAGTACTTC.

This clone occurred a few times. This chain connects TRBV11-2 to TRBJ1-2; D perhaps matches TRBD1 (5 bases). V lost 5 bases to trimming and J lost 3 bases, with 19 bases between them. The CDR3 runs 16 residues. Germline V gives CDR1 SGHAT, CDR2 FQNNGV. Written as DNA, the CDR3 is TGTGCCAGCAGCCTCGGTCCGGGACGCTCCTACTATGGCTACACCTTC. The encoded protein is CASSLGPGRSYYGYTF. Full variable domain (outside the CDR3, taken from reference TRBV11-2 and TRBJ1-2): EAGVAQSPRYKIIEKRQSVAFWCNPISGHATLYWYQQILGQGPKLLIQFQNNGVVDDSQLPKDRFSAERLKGVDSTLKIQPAKLEDSAVYLCASSLGPGRSYYGYTFGSGTRLTVV.

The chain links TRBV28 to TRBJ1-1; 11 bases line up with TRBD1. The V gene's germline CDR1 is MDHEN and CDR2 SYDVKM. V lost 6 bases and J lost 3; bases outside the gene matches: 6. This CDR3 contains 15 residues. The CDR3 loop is CASSGQGAGDTEAFF. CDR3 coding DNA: TGTGCCAGCAGCGGACAGGGGGCCGGAGACACTGAAGCTTTCTTT. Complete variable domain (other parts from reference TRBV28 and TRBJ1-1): DVKVTQSSRYLVKRTGEKVFLECVQDMDHENMFWYRQDPGLGLRLIYFSYDVKMKEKGDIPEGYSVSREKKERFSLILESASTNQTSMYLCASSGQGAGDTEAFFGQGTRLTVV.

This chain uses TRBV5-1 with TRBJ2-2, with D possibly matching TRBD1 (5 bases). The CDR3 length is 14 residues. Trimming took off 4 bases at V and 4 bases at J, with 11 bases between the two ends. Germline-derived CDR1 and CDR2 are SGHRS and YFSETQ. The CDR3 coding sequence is TGCGCCAGCAGCCACGACAGCTCCACCGGGGAGCTGTTTTTT. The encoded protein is CASSHDSSTGELFF. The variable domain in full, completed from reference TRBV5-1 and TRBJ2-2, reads KAGVTQTPRYLIKTRGQQVTLSCSPISGHRSVSWYQQTPGQGLQFLFEYFSETQRNKGNFPGRFSGRQFSNSRSEMNVSTLELGDSALYLCASSHDSSTGELFFGEGSRLTVL.

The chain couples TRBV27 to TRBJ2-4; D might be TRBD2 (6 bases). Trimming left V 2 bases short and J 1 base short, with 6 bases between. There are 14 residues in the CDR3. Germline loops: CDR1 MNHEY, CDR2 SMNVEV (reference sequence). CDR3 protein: CASSLRGAKNIQYF. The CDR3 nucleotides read TGTGCCAGCAGTTTACGGGGGGCCAAAAACATTCAGTACTTC.

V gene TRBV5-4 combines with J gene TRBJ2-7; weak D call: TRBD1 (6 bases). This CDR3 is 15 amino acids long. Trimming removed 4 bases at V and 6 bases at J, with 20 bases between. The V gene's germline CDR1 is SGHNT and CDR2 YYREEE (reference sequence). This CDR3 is CASSPVQGNFGEQYF. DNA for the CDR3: TGTGCCAGCAGCCCCGTCCAGGGGAATTTCGGCGAGCAGTACTTC.

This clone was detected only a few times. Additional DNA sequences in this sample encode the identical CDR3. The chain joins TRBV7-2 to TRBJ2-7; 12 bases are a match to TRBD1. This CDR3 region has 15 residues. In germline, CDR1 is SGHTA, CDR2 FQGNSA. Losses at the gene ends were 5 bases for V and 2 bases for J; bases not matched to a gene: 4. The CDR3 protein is CASSPGQGATYEQYF. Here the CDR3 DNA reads TGTGCCAGCAGCCCGGGACAGGGGGCCACCTACGAGCAGTACTTC.

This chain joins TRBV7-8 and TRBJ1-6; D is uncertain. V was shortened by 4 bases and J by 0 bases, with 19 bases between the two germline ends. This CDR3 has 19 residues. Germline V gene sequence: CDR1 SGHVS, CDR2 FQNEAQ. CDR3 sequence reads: CASSSYREAYSSYNSPLHF. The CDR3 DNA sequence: TGTGCCAGCAGCTCTTACCGCGAGGCGTACAGCTCCTATAATTCACCCCTCCACTTT.

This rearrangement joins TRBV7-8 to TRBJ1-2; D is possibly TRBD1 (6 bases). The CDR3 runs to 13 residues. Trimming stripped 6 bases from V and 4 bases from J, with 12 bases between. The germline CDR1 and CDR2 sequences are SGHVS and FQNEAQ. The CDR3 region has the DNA TGTGCCAGCAGGCGGGGGGCCTCCTATGGCTACACCTTC. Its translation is CASRRGASYGYTF.

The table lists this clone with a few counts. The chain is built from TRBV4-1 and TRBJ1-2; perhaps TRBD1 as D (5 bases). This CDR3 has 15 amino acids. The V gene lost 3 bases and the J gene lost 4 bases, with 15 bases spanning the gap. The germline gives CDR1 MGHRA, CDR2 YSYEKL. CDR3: CASSHRLGGSYGYTF. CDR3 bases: TGCGCCAGCAGCCACCGATTGGGGGGAAGCTATGGCTACACCTTC.